The TCR beta chain under discussion was sequenced for a study of T cells after yellow fever vaccination. TCRdb recomputed calls from the 5' RACE reads with MiXCR, one row per CDR3 protein. The table includes over 250,000 distinct CDR3 sequences, over 4% detected once. With V trimmed by 6 bases and J by 1 base, 10 bases remained unmatched. This CDR3 contains 16 residues. Germline V gives CDR1 MNHNS, CDR2 SASEGT. This clonotype has just a few counts. Material: PBMCs, obtained 5 days after the yellow fever booster vaccination. The TCR originated in a man younger than 35 who received the YFV17D yellow fever vaccine. This sequence joins TRBV6-1 and TRBJ1-1; 8 bases fit TRBD1. The CDR3 DNA follows: TGTGCCAGCAGACCACTCAGGGGGCTAAGGAACACTGAAGCTTTCTTT. It translates to CASRPLRGLRNTEAFF.